These 30 T cell receptor beta chains were all obtained from the same sample, sequenced in a study of OX40 agonist ivuxolimab in advanced cancers. Assay used: immunoSEQ multiplex PCR; TCRdb lists only in-frame clones, some missing. Of around 50,000 clones listed, roughly 92% were seen once; the top ten hold about 12%. The sequencing used CD4+ or CD8+ T cells sorted from blood, collected in a trial of the OX40 agonist ivuxolimab. The receptors shown here come from an adult with an advanced solid tumor such as melanoma, head and neck, liver or kidney cancer.

The chain uses TRBV7-9 and TRBJ2-2; the match to TRBD2 covers 8 bases. The CDR3 is 16 amino acids. The germline gives CDR1 SEHNR, CDR2 FQNEAQ (reference sequence). The ends lost 7 bases at V and 3 bases at J; junction bases unmatched: 10. The CDR3 region has the DNA TGTGCCAGCAACGCGGGTGGACTAGCTGACACCGGGGAGCTGTTTTTT. This codes for CASNAGGLADTGELFF.

V is TRBV9 and J is TRBJ1-4; D not resolved. V lost 3 bases and J lost 3, with 15 bases in between. Per germline, CDR1 SGDLS and CDR2 YYNGEE. This CDR3 has 16 amino acids. The CDR3, as DNA: TGTGCCAGCAGCGCGGGCAGTCAGGTTGCTAATGAAAAACTGTTTTTT. It yields the protein CASSAGSQVANEKLFF.

In DNA form, the CDR3 reads TGTGCCAGCAGTTACGTAGCGGGAGGGTACTACGAGCAGTACTTC. It translates to CASSYVAGGYYEQYF. This sequence joins TRBV6-5 and TRBJ2-7; 11 bases are shared with TRBD2. The CDR3 spans 15 residues. Unmatched junction bases numbered 3, after V lost 2 bases and J lost 3 bases. Germline V gene lookup returns CDR1 MNHEY and CDR2 SVGAGI.

The J gene is TRBJ2-3, the V gene TRBV19; D uncertain. CDR1 and CDR2 (germline): LNHDA, SQIVND (reference sequence). This CDR3 has 13 residues. V shed 9 bases and J shed 0 bases, with 10 bases lying between them. In DNA form, the CDR3 reads TGTGCCAGAGACCGCGATAGCACAGATACGCAGTATTTT. It translates to CARDRDSTDTQYF. Complete variable domain (other parts from reference TRBV19 and TRBJ2-3): DGGITQSPKYLFRKEGQNVTLSCEQNLNHDAMYWYRQDPGQGLRLIYYSQIVNDFQKGDIAEGYSVSREKKESFPLTVTSAQKNPTAFYLCARDRDSTDTQYFGPGTRLTVL.

J is TRBJ2-1 and V is TRBV14; D unresolved. Germline V gene lookup returns CDR1 SGHDN and CDR2 FVKESK. The CDR3 totals 14 residues. V was shortened by 2 bases and J by 6 bases, with 11 bases between the two germline ends. CDR3 nucleotides: TGTGCCAGCAGCCAATGGCCCTCGGGCAATGAGCAGTTCTTC. Its protein product is CASSQWPSGNEQFF.

V is TRBV11-3 and J is TRBJ2-1, with D possibly matching TRBD1 (5 bases). Trimming left V 2 bases short and J 10 bases short, with 9 bases between. Germline V gene data show CDR1 as SGHNT and CDR2 as YENEEA. This CDR3 comprises 12 residues. The CDR3: CASSLQGGEQFF. The CDR3 region has the DNA TGTGCCAGCAGCTTACAGGGTGGGGAGCAGTTCTTC.

The V gene is TRBV7-3, the J gene TRBJ1-5; no clear D gene. Germline V lookup: CDR1 SGHTA, CDR2 FQGTGA. Trimming cost V 1 base and J 6 bases, with 10 bases left between them. This CDR3 has 14 residues. CDR3 amino acids: CASSLKGSIQPQHF. CDR3 in DNA: TGTGCCAGCAGCTTAAAAGGGAGTATTCAGCCCCAGCATTTT.

The CDR3 DNA is TGTGCCAGCAGTTTATCCTCTGCGAGGAATGAGCAGTTCTTC. The encoded protein is CASSLSSARNEQFF. The gene calls are TRBV27 and TRBJ2-1; D unresolved. Trimming took off 0 bases at V and 7 bases at J, with 10 bases between the two ends. Looked up from germline, CDR1 is MNHEY and CDR2 is SMNVEV (reference sequence). The CDR3 runs to 14 residues.

V gene TRBV29-1 combines with J gene TRBJ2-3; D may be TRBD2 (5 bases). This CDR3 comprises 13 residues. Trimming left V 6 bases short and J 2 bases short, with 12 bases between. Per the germline V gene, CDR1 is SQVTM and CDR2 is ANQGSEA. The CDR3 nucleotides read TGCAGCGTAGTACTAGATAACACAGATACGCAGTATTTT. Translated: CSVVLDNTDTQYF.

The gene calls are TRBV4-2 and TRBJ1-6, with D possibly matching TRBD1 (5 bases). Germline V gene data show CDR1 as LGHNA and CDR2 as YNFKEQ. The CDR3 contains 15 residues. Trimming cost V 0 bases and J 6 bases, with 9 bases left between them. CDR3 sequence: CASSQEGGSNSPLHF. CDR3 in DNA: TGTGCCAGCAGCCAAGAGGGGGGAAGTAATTCACCCCTCCACTTT.

The chain uses TRBV27 and TRBJ2-1; D may be TRBD2 (5 bases). Trimming removed 4 bases at V and 8 bases at J, with 15 bases between. The CDR3 has 14 amino acids. Per the germline V gene, CDR1 is MNHEY and CDR2 is SMNVEV (reference sequence). The CDR3 sequence is CASSSGYLRDEQFF. The CDR3 region has the DNA TGTGCCAGCAGTTCGGGATATTTAAGGGATGAGCAGTTCTTC.

J is TRBJ2-3 and V is TRBV6-5, with D uncertain. CDR1 and CDR2 (germline): MNHEY, SVGAGI. The CDR3 sequence is 13 residues long. With 6 bases removed from V and 1 base from J, the gap between germline ends came to 8 bases. The CDR3 region is CASSLYRTDTQYF. CDR3 in DNA: TGTGCCAGCAGCCTCTACCGCACAGATACGCAGTATTTT.

This sequence joins TRBV5-5 and TRBJ1-1; D unclear. The CDR3 totals 13 residues. Germline V lookup: CDR1 SGHKS, CDR2 YYEKEE (reference sequence). V lost 2 bases and J 8 bases, leaving 13 bases between the germline ends. The CDR3 sequence is CASSFIHLGEAFF. As DNA, the CDR3 is TGTGCCAGCAGCTTTATTCATTTGGGAGAAGCTTTCTTT.

This clone was counted a single time. The chain uses TRBV11-2 and TRBJ2-4; weak D call: TRBD2 (5 bases). Germline V gives CDR1 SGHAT, CDR2 FQNNGV. Between the trimmed V and J ends, which lost 1 base and 2 bases, there was a span of 9 bases. This CDR3 has 15 residues. CDR3 DNA: TGTGCCAGCAGCTTAGGTGGGAGAACCAAAAACATTCAGTACTTC. It yields the protein CASSLGGRTKNIQYF.

The genes are TRBV7-8 and TRBJ2-3, with 8 bases aligning to TRBD2. The V gene's germline CDR1 is SGHVS and CDR2 FQNEAQ. The CDR3 sequence is 15 residues long. With V trimmed by 2 bases and J by 4 bases, 5 bases remained unmatched. The CDR3 here is CASSLTGGSADTQYF. In DNA, the CDR3 is TGTGCCAGCAGCTTAACGGGAGGGAGCGCAGATACGCAGTATTTT.

This clone was detected once. This chain uses TRBV11-1 with TRBJ2-3; D not certain. V lost 5 bases and J lost 0, with 6 bases in between. The CDR3 is 13 amino acids. Germline V lookup: CDR1 SGHAT, CDR2 FQDESV (reference sequence). CDR3: CASSRHSTDTQYF. CDR3 nucleotides: TGTGCCAGCAGCCGGCATAGCACAGATACGCAGTATTTT.

In this sample, this clone turned up once. Other nucleotide sequences from this sample produce the same CDR3. The chain combines TRBV9 with TRBJ2-7; the D gene is possibly TRBD2 (5 bases). V dropped 0 bases and J dropped 3 bases, with 10 bases sitting between them. CDR1 and CDR2 (germline): SGDLS, YYNGEE. The CDR3 consists of 14 residues. Here the CDR3 reads CASSVVPGSYEQYF. CDR3 sequence (DNA): TGTGCCAGCAGCGTAGTTCCGGGAAGCTACGAGCAGTACTTC.

V usage is TRBV29-1 and J usage is TRBJ2-7; 9 bases match TRBD1. V was clipped by 7 bases and J by 5 bases; unmatched bases: 9. Germline CDR1 reads SQVTM; CDR2 reads ANQGSEA. CDR3 length equals 13 residues. The CDR3 reads CSGLGTGLHEQYF. The CDR3 DNA follows: TGCAGCGGGCTGGGGACAGGGCTCCACGAGCAGTACTTC.

Here the CDR3 reads CASSTPGGPTYEQYF. The CDR3, as DNA: TGTGCCAGCAGCACCCCGGGGGGACCCACCTACGAGCAGTACTTC. V and J are TRBV5-6 and TRBJ2-7; 7 bases are shared with TRBD2. J gave up 2 bases and V 4 bases, and 9 bases lay outside the gene matches. The CDR3 is 15 amino acids. CDR1 and CDR2 (germline): SGHDT, YYEEEE.

The V call is TRBV2, the J call TRBJ2-5, with TRBD2 matching over 7 bases. Germline V CDR1 and CDR2: SNHLY, FYNNEI. The CDR3 is 14 amino acids. Unmatched junction bases numbered 10, after V lost 7 bases and J lost 5 bases. CDR3 coding DNA: TGTGCCAGCACGTCGCGGGAGTCGGAGGAGACCCAGTACTTC. Translated, it gives CASTSRESEETQYF.

The CDR3 region is CASIPTSGSINEQFF. The DNA of the CDR3 is TGTGCCAGTATTCCGACTAGCGGGAGTATCAATGAGCAGTTCTTC. The rearrangement uses TRBV19 and TRBJ2-1; 12 bases are shared with TRBD2. The germline gives CDR1 LNHDA, CDR2 SQIVND (reference sequence). CDR3 length: 15 residues. With V trimmed by 7 bases and J by 6 bases, 7 bases remained unmatched.

This chain uses TRBV19 with TRBJ2-7; the D gene is possibly TRBD2 (6 bases). CDR1 and CDR2 from the germline V gene are LNHDA and SQIVND (reference sequence). The V and J ends lost 3 bases and 2 bases respectively, with 17 bases between them. The CDR3 totals 16 residues. The CDR3 reads CASSIFLGLATYEQYF. DNA of the CDR3: TGTGCCAGTAGTATTTTTTTGGGACTGGCGACCTACGAGCAGTACTTC.

The V and J genes are TRBV28 and TRBJ2-7; perhaps D is TRBD1 or TRBD2 (5 bases each). CDR3 length equals 14 residues. V was shortened by 7 bases and J by 0 bases, with 13 bases between the two germline ends. CDR1 MDHEN and CDR2 SYDVKM come from the germline V gene. CDR3 protein: CASTRDVSSYEQYF. DNA for the CDR3: TGTGCCAGCACCCGGGACGTGAGCTCCTACGAGCAGTACTTC.

This chain links TRBV6-1 with TRBJ2-2, with 12 nucleotides matching TRBD2. Germline V CDR1 and CDR2: MNHNS, SASEGT. The CDR3 contains 15 residues. J was trimmed by 6 bases and V by 5 bases; bases with no gene match: 4. CDR3 in DNA: TGTGCCAGCAGTATCCGACTAGCGGGAGCCGGGGAGCTGTTTTTT. This gives the protein CASSIRLAGAGELFF.

This clone was detected only once. The CDR3 loop is CASSPPGPEQYF. The CDR3 DNA reads as TGCGCCAGCAGCCCGCCGGGACCCGAGCAGTACTTC. J is TRBJ2-7 and V is TRBV5-1, with D perhaps TRBD1 or TRBD2 (5 bases each). Germline V CDR1 and CDR2: SGHRS, YFSETQ. Between the trimmed V and J ends, which lost 4 bases and 6 bases, there was a span of 11 bases. The CDR3 has 12 residues.

The chain is built from TRBV7-9 and TRBJ1-2; D not resolved. This CDR3 spans 13 amino acids. Germline CDR1 is SEHNR and CDR2 is FQNEAQ (reference sequence). With 2 bases removed from V and 0 bases from J, the gap between germline ends came to 4 bases. The CDR3 spells CASSLSANYGYTF. CDR3 in DNA: TGTGCCAGCAGCTTATCGGCTAACTATGGCTACACCTTC.

This rearrangement joins TRBV6-5 to TRBJ2-2; TRBD2 matches 15 bases. Germline lookup yields CDR1 MNHEY and CDR2 SVGAGI. Unmatched junction bases numbered 2, after V lost 10 bases and J lost 5 bases. The CDR3 is made up of 14 amino acids. The CDR3 loop reads CAIGTSGRTGELFF. The CDR3 DNA follows: TGTGCCATCGGGACTAGCGGGAGGACCGGGGAGCTGTTTTTT.

This chain links TRBV30 with TRBJ2-7; TRBD2 agrees at 7 bases. Germline loops: CDR1 GTSNPN, CDR2 SVGIG (reference sequence). The ends lost 3 bases at V and 2 bases at J; junction bases unmatched: 4. This CDR3 is built from 13 residues. DNA for the CDR3: TGTGCCTGGAGCGCTAGCGGTCCCTACGAGCAGTACTTC. Translation gives CAWSASGPYEQYF.

The chain joins TRBV6-5 to TRBJ1-3; D call uncertain. The CDR3 has 14 residues. V was pared by 6 bases and J by 0 bases, with 9 bases between. Per the germline V gene, CDR1 is MNHEY and CDR2 is SVGAGI. In DNA form, the CDR3 reads TGTGCCAGCAGGAGGGTGCACTCTGGAAACACCATATATTTT. Protein: CASRRVHSGNTIYF.

Worth noting for this clone: This CDR3 is also generated by other DNA sequences in the sample. This chain joins TRBV6-5 and TRBJ1-1; TRBD1 might be the D (5 bases). Germline CDR1 and CDR2: MNHEY and SVGAGI. Trimming cost V 6 bases and J 2 bases, with 10 bases left between them. The length of the CDR3 is 13 residues. The CDR3 sequence: CASSLQVNTEAFF. CDR3 nucleotides: TGTGCCAGCAGCCTACAGGTTAACACTGAAGCTTTCTTT.